Sequencing of this TCR beta chain was carried out in a study of blood T cell repertoires in COVID-19. Study in general: Recovered status applied to Cohort 3 donors who had two consecutive negative PCRs. It also applied to those with clearance or with symptom resolution. COVID-19 samples, acute and convalescent, were from the United States, Italy and Spain.

The cohort comprised adults aged 18 to 89 years residing in some 24 US areas. Original methodology: Researchers report that nucleated cell counts were estimated from reference gene primer amplification. Assay: immunoSEQ multiplex PCR; the TCRdb copy retains only in-frame clones and omits some. V and J calls and clone size are given by that table; D and trimming were obtained from the DNA. The table has over 110,000 clones, about 87% seen once. This clone was found a few times. The germline V gene has CDR1 MDHEN and CDR2 SYDVKM. V shed 6 bases and J 0 bases; nucleotides not matched to a gene: 4. There are 17 residues in the CDR3.

The chain carries TRBV28 and TRBJ2-3, with 15 bases aligning to TRBD2. Sequencing used PBMCs or T cells enriched from blood (not recorded which). The clonotype was recovered from a man over 45 in a cohort exposed to, infected with or recovered from COVID-19 (not recorded which). Here the CDR3 DNA reads TGTGCCAGCAGCTGGACTAGCGGGAGGGAGAGCACAGATACGCAGTATTTT. Translation gives CASSWTSGRESTDTQYF.